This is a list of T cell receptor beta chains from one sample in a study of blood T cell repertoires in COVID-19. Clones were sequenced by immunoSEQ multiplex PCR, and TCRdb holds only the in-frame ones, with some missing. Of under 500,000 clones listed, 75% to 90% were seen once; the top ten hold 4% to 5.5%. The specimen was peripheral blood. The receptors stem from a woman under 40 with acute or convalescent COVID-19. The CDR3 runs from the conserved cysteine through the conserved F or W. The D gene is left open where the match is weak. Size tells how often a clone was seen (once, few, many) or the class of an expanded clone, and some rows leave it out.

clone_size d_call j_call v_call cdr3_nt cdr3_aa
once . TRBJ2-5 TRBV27 TGTGCCAGCAGTTTTCGGGGTACAGAAGAGACCCAGTACTTC CASSFRGTEETQYF
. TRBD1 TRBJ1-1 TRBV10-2 TGCGCCAGCAGAGACCAACGACAGGGGGCGCGGACTGAAGCTTTCTTT CASRDQRQGARTEAFF
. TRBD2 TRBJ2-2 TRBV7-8 TGTGCCAGCAGGGAAATAGCGGGGTTCGCGGGCGGGGAGCTGTTTTTT CASREIAGFAGGELFF
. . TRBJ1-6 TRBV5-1 TGCGCCAGCAGCTTGGTTGGGGCCTCCTATAATTCACCCCTCCACTTT CASSLVGASYNSPLHF
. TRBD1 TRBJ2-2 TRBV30 TGTGCCTGGAGCCACACAGGGGCCACCGGGGAGCTGTTTTTT CAWSHTGATGELFF
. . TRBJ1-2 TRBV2 TGTGCCAGCAACCCCGGACAGAATACTCGCTATGGCTACACCTTC CASNPGQNTRYGYTF
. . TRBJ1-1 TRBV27 TGTGCCAGCAGTCCTCGGACAGTAGTCATGAACACTGAAGCTTTCTTT CASSPRTVVMNTEAFF
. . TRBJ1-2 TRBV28 TGTGCCAGCAGTTTATGGGAGAGGGAAACAGTTTATGGCTACACCTTC CASSLWERETVYGYTF
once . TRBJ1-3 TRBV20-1 TGCAGTGCGAGCCCTGGAAACACCATATATTTT CSASPGNTIYF
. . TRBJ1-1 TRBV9 TGTGCCAGCAGCGTAGTCGGTGGGGACATAGATGAAGCTTTCTTT CASSVVGGDIDEAFF
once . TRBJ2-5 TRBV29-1 TGCAGCGTTCGCACGAGCGCTGGGGAGACCCAGTACTTC CSVRTSAGETQYF
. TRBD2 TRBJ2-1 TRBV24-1 TGTGCCACCAGTGACTTGGGACTAGCGGGAAAATCTAGCTCCTACAATGAGCAGTTCTTC CATSDLGLAGKSSSYNEQFF
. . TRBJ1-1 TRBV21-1 TGTGCCAGCACCCCCAGTTTCTCCAACACTGAAGCTTTCTTT CASTPSFSNTEAFF
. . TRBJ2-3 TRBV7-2 TGTGCCAGCAGCTTAGGCGGGGCTAGCACAGATACGCAGTATTTT CASSLGGASTDTQYF
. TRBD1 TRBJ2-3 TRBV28 TGTGCCAGCAGTTTGGACAGGGGAACAGATACGCAGTATTTT CASSLDRGTDTQYF
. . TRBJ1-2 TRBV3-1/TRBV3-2 TGTGCCAGCAGCCCACCGACAGTCCGTGGACGTGGCTACACCTTC CASSPPTVRGRGYTF
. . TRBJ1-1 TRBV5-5 TGTGCCAGCAGCTTGGCAACGGGGGTTGAGAACAGCGTGCGAGCTTTCTTT CASSLATGVENSVRAFF
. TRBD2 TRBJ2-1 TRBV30 TGTGCCTGGACGGAACCGGGACTAGAGGGTTACAATGAGCAGTTCTTC CAWTEPGLEGYNEQFF
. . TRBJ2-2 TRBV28 TGTGCCAGCAGTTGGACAGCCAACACCGGGGAGCTGTTTTTT CASSWTANTGELFF
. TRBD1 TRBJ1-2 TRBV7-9 TGTGCCAGCAGCTTGGCGACAGGGTCGGGCTATGGCTACACCTTC CASSLATGSGYGYTF
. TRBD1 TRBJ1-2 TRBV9 TGTGCCAGCAGCGCCGGACAGGGGGCATTGAGTGGCTACACCTTC CASSAGQGALSGYTF
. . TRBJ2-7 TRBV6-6 TGTGCCAGCAGCCGGGACGGGGGAAGCTCCTACGAGCAGTACTTC CASSRDGGSSYEQYF
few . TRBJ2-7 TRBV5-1 TGCGCCAGCAGCTTGAGGGCAGGAGGCTACGAGCAGTACTTC CASSLRAGGYEQYF
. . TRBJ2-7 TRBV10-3 TGTGCCATCAGGGCCACCGGGTCCCCCCTCCCCGAGCAGTACTTC CAIRATGSPLPEQYF
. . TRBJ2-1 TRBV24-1 TGTGCCACCAGTGATTTTTGGGCAGGGTCTAATGAGCAGTTCTTC CATSDFWAGSNEQFF
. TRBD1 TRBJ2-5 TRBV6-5 TGTGCCAGCAGTTTCGCACAGGGGGTACAGACCCAGTACTTC CASSFAQGVQTQYF
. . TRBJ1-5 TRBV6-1 TGTGCCAGCAGTGAAGCGGGAGGAAATAGCAATCAGCCCCAGCATTTT CASSEAGGNSNQPQHF
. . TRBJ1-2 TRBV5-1 TGCGCCAGCCGCCGTCGCGACGGGGTGGACGGCTACACCTTC CASRRRDGVDGYTF
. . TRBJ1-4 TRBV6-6 TGTGCCAGCAGTGGCGGGACCGAGGTTGAAAAACTGTTTTTT CASSGGTEVEKLFF
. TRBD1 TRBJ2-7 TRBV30 TGTGCCTGGAGAATACAGGGGACCTACGAGCAGTACTTC CAWRIQGTYEQYF
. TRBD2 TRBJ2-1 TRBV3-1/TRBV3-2 TGTGCCAGCAGCCCCGAAGGGCCACTCCCCGGCGGGGGTGAGCAGTTCTTC CASSPEGPLPGGGEQFF
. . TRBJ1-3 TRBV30 TGTGCCTGGAGTGGTGTAGCCACCCCGGCGGGAAACACCATATATTTT CAWSGVATPAGNTIYF
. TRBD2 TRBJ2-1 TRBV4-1 TGCGCCAGCAGCGATAGCGGGGGACTAAGGAGTGAGCAGTTCTTC CASSDSGGLRSEQFF
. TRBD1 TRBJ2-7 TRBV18 TGTGCCAGCTCACTGGGACAGGGGGCTAACGAGCAGTACTTC CASSLGQGANEQYF
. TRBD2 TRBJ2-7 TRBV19 TGTGCCAGTACTAAAAACATCCCGGGGCTAGCGGGGGGTTTAGGCTACGAGCAGTACTTC CASTKNIPGLAGGLGYEQYF
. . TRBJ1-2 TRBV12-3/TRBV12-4 TGTGCCAGCAGCTCCGGGACAAGGCCAGGCTACACCTTC CASSSGTRPGYTF
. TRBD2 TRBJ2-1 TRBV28 TGTGCCAGCAGTTTGGGGGGGTCCAATGAGCAGTTCTTC CASSLGGSNEQFF
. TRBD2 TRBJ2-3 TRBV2 TGTGCCAGCAGAGAGCGACTAGCGGGGGGGCCATCGGATACGCAGTATTTT CASRERLAGGPSDTQYF
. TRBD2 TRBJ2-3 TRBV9 TGTGCCAGCAGCGTTAGCGGGGCCAGCACAGATACGCAGTATTTT CASSVSGASTDTQYF
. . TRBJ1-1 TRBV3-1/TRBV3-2 TGTGCCAGCAGCCAAGAGGGCGCCTGGAACACTGAAGCTTTCTTT CASSQEGAWNTEAFF
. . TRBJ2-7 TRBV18 TGTGCCAGCTCACCACCCGACAGACTCTACGAGCAGTACTTC CASSPPDRLYEQYF
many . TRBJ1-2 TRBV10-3 TGTGCCATCAGGCCCGACAGGTCTACCTATGGCTACACCTTC CAIRPDRSTYGYTF
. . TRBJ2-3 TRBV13 TGTGCCAGCAGCTTGGGGAGGCCAGATACGCAGTATTTT CASSLGRPDTQYF
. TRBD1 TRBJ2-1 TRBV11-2 TGTGCCAGCAGCCAGGGGCGGGGACAGGGGTACAATGAGCAGTTCTTC CASSQGRGQGYNEQFF
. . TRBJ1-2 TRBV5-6 TGTGCCAGCAGCTTGGTGGACAGACAACCCTATGGCTACACCTTC CASSLVDRQPYGYTF
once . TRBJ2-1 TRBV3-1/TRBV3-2 TGTGCCAGCAGCCAGCCGGGACAAAGCAATGAGCAGTTCTTC CASSQPGQSNEQFF
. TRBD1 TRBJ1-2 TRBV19 TGTGCCAGTAGTATCGACAGGGGTGGCTACACCTTC CASSIDRGGYTF
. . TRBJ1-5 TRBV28 TGTGCCAGCAGTTTCGCGGGGCAGTATAGCAATCAGCCCCAGCATTTT CASSFAGQYSNQPQHF
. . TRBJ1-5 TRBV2 TGTGCCAGCAACAAGAACCGGGACATAAATCAGCCCCAGCATTTT CASNKNRDINQPQHF
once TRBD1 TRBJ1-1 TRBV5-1 TGCGCCAGCAGCTTGACGGGGGACAGGTTGGGCCGTATGAACACTGAAGCTTTCTTT CASSLTGDRLGRMNTEAFF
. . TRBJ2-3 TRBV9 TGTGCCAGCAGCGTAGTGGAGAGATCAGATACGCAGTATTTT CASSVVERSDTQYF
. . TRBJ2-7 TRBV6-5 TGTGCCAGCAGTTACTCGAGCCGGGTTGACTACGAGCAGTACTTC CASSYSSRVDYEQYF
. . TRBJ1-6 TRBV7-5 TGTGCCAGAAGCATGATCCGGGACAGGGGTCTCTCCTATAATTCACCCCTCCACTTT CARSMIRDRGLSYNSPLHF
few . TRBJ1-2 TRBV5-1 TGCGCCAGCAGCTTGTCGGGATCTCGCGGCTACACCTTC CASSLSGSRGYTF
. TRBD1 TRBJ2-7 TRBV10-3 TGTGCCATCAGTGGACGCCCGGACAGGTCGACCTACGAGCAGTACTTC CAISGRPDRSTYEQYF
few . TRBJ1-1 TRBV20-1 TGCAGTGCCCCACGGGGGGCTGAAGCTTTCTTT CSAPRGAEAFF
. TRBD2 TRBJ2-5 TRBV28 TGTGCCAGCAGTTTGGATAGCGGGGGGCAAGAGACCCAGTACTTC CASSLDSGGQETQYF
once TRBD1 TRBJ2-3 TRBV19 TGTGCCAGTAGTCCCGGGACAGGGAGGGATACGCAGTATTTT CASSPGTGRDTQYF
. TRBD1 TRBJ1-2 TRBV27 TGTGCCAGCAGTAACACAGGGGGCGCGCATGGCTACACCTTC CASSNTGGAHGYTF